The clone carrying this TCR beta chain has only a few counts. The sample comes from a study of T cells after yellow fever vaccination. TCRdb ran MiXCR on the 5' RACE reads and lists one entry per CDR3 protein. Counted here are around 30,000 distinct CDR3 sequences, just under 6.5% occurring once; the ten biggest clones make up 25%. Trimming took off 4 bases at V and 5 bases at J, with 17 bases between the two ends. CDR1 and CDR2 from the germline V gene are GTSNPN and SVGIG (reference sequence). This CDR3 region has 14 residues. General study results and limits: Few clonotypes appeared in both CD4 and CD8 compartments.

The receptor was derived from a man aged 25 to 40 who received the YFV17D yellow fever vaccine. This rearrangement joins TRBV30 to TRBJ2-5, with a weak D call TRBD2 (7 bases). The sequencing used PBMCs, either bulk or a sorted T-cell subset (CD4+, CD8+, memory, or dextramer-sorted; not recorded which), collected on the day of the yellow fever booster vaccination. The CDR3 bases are TGTGCCTGGACGGATTGGGGGGGCGGTGAGACCCAGTACTTC. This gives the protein CAWTDWGGGETQYF.